Presented here are 24 T cell receptor beta chains from one specimen sequenced in a study of vaccination and CD4 T cells after COVID-19. The sample's treatment: approximately nine-day PBMC culture with coronavirus spike peptide pools or control peptides (ViraFEST assay). Researchers used the Oncomine TCR Beta short-read assay to sequence DNA from cultured CD4+ T cells. In TCRdb, the PCR reads were re-called with MiXCR into one record per CDR3 protein. Of about 16,000 distinct CDR3 sequences listed, around 50% are singletons. Which antigens these TCRs recognize remains unknown. The input for sequencing was CD4+ T cells from blood, cultured in vitro, taken before SARS-CoV-2 vaccination. Receptors were obtained from a human donor who had recovered from COVID-19.

The chain recombines TRBV11-2 with TRBJ2-3; no definite D call. V lost 6 bases, J lost 1 base, and 11 bases lay in between. This CDR3 is built from 14 residues. Germline V gene sequence: CDR1 SGHAT, CDR2 FQNNGV. Written as DNA, the CDR3 is TGTGCCAGCAGTGGGATCCCTGGCACAGATACGCAGTATTTT. This gives the protein CASSGIPGTDTQYF.

The J gene is TRBJ2-1, the V gene TRBV7-9; D perhaps matches TRBD2 (5 bases). CDR3 length: 17 amino acids. Trimming pared 2 bases from V and 8 bases from J, leaving 22 bases between. Germline loops: CDR1 SEHNR, CDR2 FQNEAQ (reference sequence). Here the CDR3 reads CASSLNPRETHIDEQFF. CDR3 DNA sequence: TGTGCCAGCAGCTTAAACCCCCGGGAAACTCATATCGATGAGCAGTTCTTC.

This clonotype was counted a single time. The V gene is TRBV19, the J gene TRBJ1-6, with TRBD1 matching over 7 bases. Trimming took 7 bases from V and 6 from J; bases not matched to a gene: 3. CDR3 length: 13 residues. Per the germline V gene, CDR1 is LNHDA and CDR2 is SQIVND (reference sequence). CDR3: CASNYRGNSPLHF. The CDR3 DNA reads as TGTGCCAGTAACTACAGGGGTAATTCACCCCTCCACTTT.

The chain is built from TRBV6-1 and TRBJ2-7, with a possible D match to TRBD1 (6 bases). V dropped 7 bases and J dropped 2 bases, with 15 bases sitting between them. Germline V gene lookup returns CDR1 MNHNS and CDR2 SASEGT. CDR3 length equals 14 residues. DNA of the CDR3: TGTGCCAGCACTAGAACGGACAGAACCTACGAGCAGTACTTC. Its protein is CASTRTDRTYEQYF.

V usage is TRBV20-1 and J usage is TRBJ2-1, with 9 bases that match TRBD1. This CDR3 is 14 amino acids long. Germline V gene lookup returns CDR1 DFQATT and CDR2 SNEGSKA (reference sequence). V dropped 6 bases and J dropped 7; count of bases not matched to a gene: 10. CDR3 sequence: CSAEPGQGPNEQFF. The CDR3 DNA follows: TGCAGTGCCGAACCGGGACAGGGTCCAAATGAGCAGTTCTTC.

The genes are TRBV10-1 and TRBJ1-1; D is uncertain. CDR1 is WNHNN and CDR2 is SYGVQD in the germline V gene (reference sequence). The CDR3 length is 14 residues. V lost 3 bases, J lost 4 bases, and 12 bases lay in between. DNA of the CDR3: TGCGCCAGCAGTGAAGACTTTATGGGCACTGAAGCTTTCTTT. The encoded protein is CASSEDFMGTEAFF.

The chain combines TRBV14 with TRBJ2-2, with D hard to call. V was trimmed by 1 base and J by 5 bases, leaving 8 bases between them. CDR1 and CDR2 from the germline V gene are SGHDN and FVKESK. There are 14 residues in the CDR3. This chain's CDR3 is CASSQGGWTGELFF. CDR3 sequence (DNA): TGTGCCAGCAGCCAAGGGGGTTGGACCGGGGAGCTGTTTTTT.

V usage is TRBV5-1 and J usage is TRBJ2-5; 7 bases are shared with TRBD2. Trimming at V came to 4 bases and at J to 1 base, leaving 13 bases not matched to a gene. The CDR3 is 17 residues long. Germline V CDR1 and CDR2: SGHRS, YFSETQ. CDR3 sequence: CASSPRIAGSLQETQYF. CDR3 DNA: TGCGCCAGCAGCCCCAGGATAGCGGGTAGCCTCCAAGAGACCCAGTACTTC. The entire variable domain, with the rest obtained from reference TRBV5-1 and TRBJ2-5, is as follows: KAGVTQTPRYLIKTRGQQVTLSCSPISGHRSVSWYQQTPGQGLQFLFEYFSETQRNKGNFPGRFSGRQFSNSRSEMNVSTLELGDSALYLCASSPRIAGSLQETQYFGPGTRLLVL.

This clonotype occurred a few times. This rearrangement joins TRBV2 to TRBJ2-5; D not resolved. CDR3 length: 15 amino acids. Trimming took 0 bases from V and 3 from J, leaving 11 bases between them. CDR1 is SNHLY, CDR2 FYNNEI, per germline. The CDR3 loop reads CASSEARGEKETQYF. The DNA of the CDR3 is TGTGCCAGCAGTGAAGCGCGTGGAGAAAAAGAGACCCAGTACTTC.

A single count supports this clonotype. The chain is built from TRBV19 and TRBJ1-1; unclear D gene. Germline values: CDR1 LNHDA, CDR2 SQIVND (reference sequence). The CDR3 runs 12 residues. Trimming took 4 bases from V and 11 from J, leaving 14 bases between them. In DNA form, the CDR3 reads TGTGCCAGTAGTACATCCGGACTCTTGGCTTTCTTT. This codes for CASSTSGLLAFF.

DNA of the CDR3: TGTGCCAGCAGTGTTGGGCAGCACACTGAAGCTTTCTTT. This codes for CASSVGQHTEAFF. The genes are TRBV2 and TRBJ1-1, with unresolved D. CDR1 is SNHLY, CDR2 FYNNEI, per germline. Trimming shortened V by 4 bases and J by 3 bases, and 9 bases separated the two germline ends. There are 13 residues in the CDR3.

This clonotype has only one observation. A much larger clone differs by one base, so this may be a read error. This chain links TRBV20-1 with TRBJ1-4, with a tentative D call TRBD1 (5 bases). Germline values: CDR1 DFQATT, CDR2 SNEGSKA (reference sequence). This CDR3 contains 15 residues. V shed 5 bases and J shed 2 bases, with 15 bases lying between them. In DNA form, the CDR3 reads TGCAGTGCTGACAGAGGGGCTGGCACTAATGAAAAACTGTTTTTT. Translated, it gives CSADRGAGTNEKLFF.

The chain joins TRBV7-2 to TRBJ2-1; D gene unclear. V gave up 2 bases and J gave up 7 bases, with 15 bases separating them. Per the germline V gene, CDR1 is SGHTA and CDR2 is FQGNSA. This CDR3 region has 15 residues. The CDR3 reads CASSLLFSKINEQFF. CDR3 coding DNA: TGTGCCAGCAGCTTACTATTCTCGAAGATAAATGAGCAGTTCTTC. The full variable domain, in which reference TRBV7-2 and TRBJ2-1 provide the parts outside the CDR3, is GAGVSQSPSNKVTEKGKDVELRCDPISGHTALYWYRQSLGQGLEFLIYFQGNSAPDKSGLPSDRFSAERTGGSVSTLTIQRTQQEDSAVYLCASSLLFSKINEQFFGPGTRLTVL.

This clonotype was counted between two and nine times. J is TRBJ1-1 and V is TRBV20-1, with 7 bases fitting TRBD1. Germline-derived CDR1 and CDR2 are DFQATT and SNEGSKA (reference sequence). This CDR3 is 15 amino acids long. V shed 0 bases and J 1 base; nucleotides not matched to a gene: 5. The CDR3 here is CSARDSGGANTEAFF. For the CDR3, the DNA is TGCAGTGCTAGAGATTCAGGGGGAGCGAACACTGAAGCTTTCTTT.

The V call is TRBV7-2, the J call TRBJ1-1; tentative D call: TRBD1 (6 bases). V was cut by 7 bases and J by 2 bases, with 14 bases left in between. The germline V gene encodes CDR1 SGHTA and CDR2 FQGNSA. The CDR3 is 14 amino acids. The CDR3 reads CASTAGAYNTEAFF. The CDR3 DNA reads as TGTGCCAGCACTGCGGGGGCCTACAACACTGAAGCTTTCTTT.

The chain carries TRBV19 and TRBJ2-3, with D tentatively TRBD1 or TRBD2 (5 bases each). CDR1 is LNHDA and CDR2 is SQIVND in the germline V gene (reference sequence). V was cut by 3 bases and J by 2 bases, with 6 bases left in between. The CDR3 extends over 13 amino acids. This CDR3 is CASSIGTTDTQYF. The CDR3 nucleotides are TGTGCCAGTAGTATCGGGACCACAGATACGCAGTATTTT.

This sequence joins TRBV6-1 and TRBJ2-7, with 10 bases fitting TRBD1. The CDR3 runs 18 residues. The J segment lost 10 bases and the V segment lost 6 bases, leaving 24 bases of the junction unmatched. Per the germline V gene, CDR1 is MNHNS and CDR2 is SASEGT. Here the CDR3 DNA reads TGTGCCAGCAGCCTATTGGGGGCAGGGACAGGGGCCTTTGGGGAACAGTACTTC. Amino acids: CASSLLGAGTGAFGEQYF.

The chain links TRBV20-1 to TRBJ1-3, with D hard to call. Germline loops: CDR1 DFQATT, CDR2 SNEGSKA (reference sequence). CDR3 size: 13 residues. V was clipped by 5 bases and J by 0 bases, with 8 bases between them. The chain's CDR3 is CSASPRSGNTIYF. CDR3 in DNA: TGCAGTGCTTCCCCACGCTCTGGAAACACCATATATTTT.

This clonotype was observed a handful of times. V gene TRBV7-2 combines with J gene TRBJ2-3; possible D gene TRBD2, 6 bases. CDR1 and CDR2 (germline): SGHTA, FQGNSA. V dropped 0 bases and J dropped 0 bases, with 10 bases sitting between them. The CDR3 is 16 residues long. CDR3 sequence (DNA): TGTGCCAGCAGCTTAGCGGGGGGTGGTAGCACAGATACGCAGTATTTT. Residues: CASSLAGGGSTDTQYF.

The chain uses TRBV7-8 and TRBJ2-7; D perhaps matches TRBD2 (7 bases). CDR3 length equals 13 residues. V was pared by 5 bases and J by 6 bases, with 14 bases between. The germline V gene encodes CDR1 SGHVS and CDR2 FQNEAQ. CDR3 region: CASSHREGGEQYF. As DNA, the CDR3 is TGTGCCAGCAGCCACAGGGAGGGAGGCGAGCAGTACTTC. The entire variable domain, with the rest obtained from reference TRBV7-8 and TRBJ2-7, is as follows: GAGVSQSPRYKVAKRGQDVALRCDPISGHVSLFWYQQALGQGPEFLTYFQNEAQLDKSGLPSDRFFAERPEGSVSTLKIQRTQQEDSAVYLCASSHREGGEQYFGPGTRLTVT.

In its sample, this clonotype was seen a few times. The gene calls are TRBV15 and TRBJ1-6, with TRBD1 matching 8 bases. The CDR3 is 16 residues long. Germline V gene sequence: CDR1 LNHNV, CDR2 YYDKDF (reference sequence). The trim removed 0 bases at V and 8 bases at J, leaving 6 bases unmatched. The CDR3 sequence: CATSRDQDRVYSPLHF. CDR3 bases: TGTGCCACCAGCAGAGATCAGGACAGGGTTTATTCACCCCTCCACTTT.

V is TRBV24-1 and J is TRBJ2-2; D is unclear. From germline, CDR1 is KGHDR and CDR2 SFDVKD. V shed 4 bases and J shed 4 bases, with 12 bases lying between them. The CDR3 is 15 residues long. The CDR3: CATSDSARSTGELFF. The CDR3 DNA is TGTGCCACCAGTGACAGTGCGCGAAGCACCGGGGAGCTGTTTTTT.

This clonotype was counted a few times. This chain joins TRBV21-1 and TRBJ2-3; no DNA check was done on the table's D call, TRBD1. TRBV21-1 is a recognized pseudogene. This CDR3 comprises 21 residues. The chain's CDR3 is CASSKALRGTGGQGAEDTQYF. Written as DNA, the CDR3 is TGTGCCAGCAGCAAAGCGCTTCGGGGGACTGGGGGACAGGGGGCAGAAGATACGCAGTATTTT.

This clonotype has more than one count but fewer than ten. The V and J genes are TRBV6-5 and TRBJ1-6, with no clear D. Germline values: CDR1 MNHEY, CDR2 SVGAGI. Trimming pared 2 bases from V and 3 bases from J, leaving 11 bases between. The CDR3 has 16 amino acids. The CDR3 nucleotides read TGTGCCAGCAGTTACGACCGGGGTTACTATAATTCACCCCTCCACTTT. Translation: CASSYDRGYYNSPLHF.